The entry that follows covers one T cell receptor (beta chain) sequence. CDR1 SGHAT and CDR2 FQNNGV come from the germline V gene. The V end lost 4 bases, the J end lost 3 bases, and 13 bases lay between the germline ends. The CDR3 consists of 14 residues. Some clones are missing from TCRdb's copy, which holds only in-frame ones; the method was immunoSEQ multiplex PCR. The table has approximately 120,000 clones, roughly 85% seen once; the top ten hold 25%. This sample was taken from a study of blood T cell repertoires in COVID-19. Sequencing was performed on peripheral blood. The receptor was derived from a human donor in a cohort sampled during active COVID-19. The chain employs TRBV11-2 and TRBJ2-7; possibly TRBD1 for D (6 bases). This chain's CDR3 is CASSSQTGGYEQYF. The CDR3 nucleotides read TGTGCCAGCAGCTCCCAGACAGGTGGCTACGAGCAGTACTTC. The full variable domain, with the rest looked up from reference TRBV11-2 and TRBJ2-7, is EAGVAQSPRYKIIEKRQSVAFWCNPISGHATLYWYQQILGQGPKLLIQFQNNGVVDDSQLPKDRFSAERLKGVDSTLKIQPAKLEDSAVYLCASSSQTGGYEQYFGPGTRLTVT.